The next 6 T cell receptor beta chains were all read from a single sample in a study of blood T cell repertoires in COVID-19. This table comes from immunoSEQ multiplex PCR, and its TCRdb copy is limited to in-frame clones, with some not included. The sample holds tens of thousands of clones, 80% to 85% seen once. The sample was peripheral blood. These receptors all come from a woman at least 80 years old with active or convalescent COVID-19.

V is TRBV27 and J is TRBJ2-7, with 7 bases identical to TRBD1. CDR1 and CDR2 (germline): MNHEY, SMNVEV (reference sequence). V shed 5 bases and J 3 bases; nucleotides not matched to a gene: 13. This CDR3 comprises 16 residues. The CDR3 DNA is TGTGCCAGCAGTCCCGGGACAGCCCAGAAAGTCTACGAGCAGTACTTC. It yields the protein CASSPGTAQKVYEQYF.

CDR3 bases: TGTGCCAGCAGCTTCGGGACACAGGATCAAGAGACCCAGTACTTC. Its protein product is CASSFGTQDQETQYF. This chain connects TRBV5-4 to TRBJ2-5; a possible D gene is TRBD1 (6 bases). Trimming left V 2 bases short and J 2 bases short, with 13 bases between. Germline V gene lookup returns CDR1 SGHNT and CDR2 YYREEE (reference sequence). CDR3 length: 15 amino acids. The whole variable domain, filled in from reference TRBV5-4 and TRBJ2-5, reads ETGVTQSPTHLIKTRGQQVTLRCSSQSGHNTVSWYQQALGQGPQFIFQYYREEENGRGNFPPRFSGLQFPNYSSELNVNALELDDSALYLCASSFGTQDQETQYFGPGTRLLVL.

The rearrangement uses TRBV6-1 and TRBJ1-4; TRBD1 agrees at 7 bases. With V trimmed by 2 bases and J by 5 bases, 5 bases remained unmatched. The germline CDR1 and CDR2 sequences are MNHNS and SASEGT. CDR3 length equals 15 residues. The CDR3 bases are TGTGCCAGCAGTGAAAGGGGGCGTCCGAATGAAAAACTGTTTTTT. Its translation: CASSERGRPNEKLFF.

This chain links TRBV7-9 with TRBJ2-7, with 9 positions matching TRBD1. V trimming: 1 base; J trimming: 2 bases; junction bases outside the gene matches: 3. This CDR3 is built from 15 residues. Germline-derived CDR1 and CDR2 are SEHNR and FQNEAQ (reference sequence). The CDR3 DNA sequence: TGTGCCAGCAGCTTAGGGGGACAGGGCCCCTACGAGCAGTACTTC. It translates to CASSLGGQGPYEQYF.

The CDR3 region has the DNA TGTGCCAGCAGCTTAGACACGACAGGGACCCGGACTGAAGCTTTCTTT. Its translation: CASSLDTTGTRTEAFF. The gene calls are TRBV7-8 and TRBJ1-1; 7 positions match TRBD1. Trimming at V came to 1 base and at J to 5 bases, leaving 10 bases not matched to a gene. The V gene's germline CDR1 is SGHVS and CDR2 FQNEAQ. There are 16 residues in the CDR3.

The rearrangement links TRBV19 to TRBJ2-5; the D gene is possibly TRBD1 (6 bases). CDR1 is LNHDA and CDR2 is SQIVND in the germline V gene (reference sequence). The CDR3 runs to 15 residues. V was clipped by 1 base and J by 2 bases, with 11 bases between them. The CDR3 bases are TGTGCCAGTAGTATAGCCGGGACAACTCAAGAGACCCAGTACTTC. Its protein product is CASSIAGTTQETQYF. The entire variable domain, with the rest obtained from reference TRBV19 and TRBJ2-5, is as follows: DGGITQSPKYLFRKEGQNVTLSCEQNLNHDAMYWYRQDPGQGLRLIYYSQIVNDFQKGDIAEGYSVSREKKESFPLTVTSAQKNPTAFYLCASSIAGTTQETQYFGPGTRLLVL.